This T cell receptor (beta chain) came from a study of identical twins. TCRdb itself ran the 5' RACE reads through MiXCR, one entry per CDR3 protein. The table has some 760,000 distinct CDR3 sequences, 18% seen once; the top ten hold about an eighth. This CDR3 spans 15 amino acids. Looked up from germline, CDR1 is MNHEY and CDR2 is SVGAGI. V was cut by 2 bases and J by 6 bases, with 16 bases left in between. The sample holds many counts of this clonotype. These data also formed part of another study, on T cells expressing NK-cell markers.

This clonotype was sampled from a woman aged 18-29 years in good health. Sequencing was carried out using PBMCs. The chain joins TRBV6-5 to TRBJ1-2; maybe TRBD1 (5 bases). CDR3 loop: CASSYGATEPHGYTF. In DNA form, the CDR3 reads TGTGCCAGCAGTTACGGGGCGACAGAACCTCATGGCTACACCTTC.